This entry lists 30 T cell receptor beta chains sequenced from one sample in a study of blood T cell repertoires in COVID-19. The protocol was immunoSEQ multiplex PCR, while the TCRdb copy is restricted to in-frame clones and leaves out a portion. The repertoire holds roughly 400,000 clones, roughly 87% seen once, with roughly 2% in the top ten. The material sequenced was PBMCs or T cells enriched from blood (not recorded which). The receptors were sampled from a middle-aged woman with acute COVID-19.

V is TRBV4-1 and J is TRBJ2-7; possibly TRBD1 for D (6 bases). This CDR3 comprises 15 residues. The V end lost 1 base, the J end lost 0 bases, and 10 bases lay between the germline ends. Per the germline V gene, CDR1 is MGHRA and CDR2 is YSYEKL. The CDR3 sequence is CASSQVQGPSYEQYF. The CDR3 bases are TGCGCCAGCAGCCAAGTCCAGGGGCCCTCCTACGAGCAGTACTTC.

The sample holds one count of this clone. This chain joins TRBV7-9 and TRBJ1-4, with TRBD1 as a possible D gene (5 bases). This CDR3 is 14 amino acids long. Germline lookup yields CDR1 SEHNR and CDR2 FQNEAQ (reference sequence). The V gene lost 2 bases and the J gene lost 7 bases, with 11 bases spanning the gap. CDR3 protein: CASSLSGSSEKLFF. For the CDR3, the DNA is TGTGCCAGCAGCTTATCAGGGTCATCTGAAAAACTGTTTTTT.

This chain joins TRBV7-9 and TRBJ1-2; unclear D gene. The CDR3 is 15 amino acids. Germline lookup yields CDR1 SEHNR and CDR2 FQNEAQ (reference sequence). V dropped 4 bases and J dropped 6 bases, with 18 bases sitting between them. CDR3 sequence: CASSSLGSYGDGYTF. The CDR3 nucleotides read TGTGCCAGCAGCTCCCTAGGGAGCTATGGGGATGGCTACACCTTC.

The chain couples TRBV3-1 (or the pseudogene TRBV3-2) to TRBJ1-2, with a possible D match to TRBD1 (5 bases). Trimming took 1 base from V and 8 from J, leaving 14 bases between them. This CDR3 has 14 amino acids. Germline V gene data show CDR1 as LGHDT and CDR2 as YNNKEL (reference sequence). The CDR3 is CASSQGSGGGGYTF. Here the CDR3 DNA reads TGTGCCAGCAGCCAAGGCTCCGGGGGAGGGGGCTACACCTTC.

This clone was recorded only once. The V gene is TRBV9, the J gene TRBJ2-7, with TRBD1 identical over 10 bases. V lost 3 bases to trimming and J lost 3 bases; unmatched junction nucleotides: 9. The V gene's germline CDR1 is SGDLS and CDR2 YYNGEE. CDR3 length: 16 residues. The CDR3 region is CASSGGQGSPYYEQYF. CDR3 sequence (DNA): TGTGCCAGCAGCGGGGGACAGGGGAGCCCCTACTACGAGCAGTACTTC. The entire variable domain, with the rest obtained from reference TRBV9 and TRBJ2-7, is as follows: DSGVTQTPKHLITATGQRVTLRCSPRSGDLSVYWYQQSLDQGLQFLIQYYNGEERAKGNILERFSAQQFPDLHSELNLSSLELGDSALYFCASSGGQGSPYYEQYFGPGTRLTVT.

The chain carries TRBV2 and TRBJ2-6; 7 nucleotides align to TRBD1. CDR3 size: 17 residues. CDR1 is SNHLY and CDR2 is FYNNEI in the germline V gene. V lost 5 bases and J lost 7; bases outside the gene matches: 14. The CDR3 DNA follows: TGTGCCAGCAGTCGTTTTTTTTCAGGGGGTAGCGCCAACGTCCTGACTTTC. Residues: CASSRFFSGGSANVLTF.

Details on this clone: The same CDR3 is also encoded by other DNA sequences in this sample. V and J are TRBV9 and TRBJ2-1; 10 nucleotides match TRBD2. J lost 7 bases, V lost 4 bases, and 8 bases had no gene match. The CDR3 consists of 15 residues. Germline-derived CDR1 and CDR2 are SGDLS and YYNGEE. CDR3 region: CASSISGGAGNEQFF. The DNA for the CDR3 is TGTGCCAGCAGCATAAGCGGGGGGGCAGGGAATGAGCAGTTCTTC.

The V call is TRBV5-1, the J call TRBJ1-2; D gene uncertain. The germline V gene encodes CDR1 SGHRS and CDR2 YFSETQ. The CDR3 runs 14 residues. V was cut by 0 bases and J by 8 bases, with 14 bases left in between. CDR3 residues: CASSLVPGDLGYTF. CDR3 in DNA: TGCGCCAGCAGCTTGGTCCCGGGTGATTTGGGCTACACCTTC.

The table lists this clone with a count of one. The V call is TRBV30, the J call TRBJ2-5, with D perhaps matching TRBD1 (5 bases). The germline V and J ends were trimmed by 1 base and 4 bases, with 10 bases remaining between them. The CDR3 has 13 residues. Germline V gene sequence: CDR1 GTSNPN, CDR2 SVGIG (reference sequence). CDR3 loop: CAWSARVGETQYF. CDR3 in DNA: TGTGCCTGGAGTGCCAGGGTAGGAGAGACCCAGTACTTC.

The rearrangement joins TRBV10-3 to TRBJ2-1; D perhaps matches TRBD2 (5 bases). The germline V and J ends were trimmed by 0 bases and 7 bases, with 19 bases remaining between them. Per the germline V gene, CDR1 is ENHRY and CDR2 is SYGVKD. This CDR3 contains 17 residues. The chain's CDR3 is CAISESSGRATRNEQFF. CDR3 nucleotides: TGTGCCATCAGTGAGTCGAGTGGGCGGGCCACAAGGAATGAGCAGTTCTTC.

The V gene is TRBV7-6, the J gene TRBJ2-5; D perhaps matches TRBD1 (6 bases). The CDR3 spans 15 residues. Germline loops: CDR1 SGHVS, CDR2 FNYEAQ. V lost 0 bases and J lost 5, with 13 bases in between. This CDR3 is CASSLALVQGETQYF. The CDR3 coding sequence is TGTGCCAGCAGCTTAGCGCTTGTCCAGGGGGAGACCCAGTACTTC.

The table lists this clone with a count of one. J is TRBJ2-7 and V is TRBV2; TRBD1 might be the D (7 bases). Trimming stripped 8 bases from V and 7 bases from J, with 21 bases between. The CDR3 runs 14 residues. Germline V gives CDR1 SNHLY, CDR2 FYNNEI. The CDR3 loop reads CASQIGRQGSEQYF. The DNA for the CDR3 is TGTGCCAGCCAAATCGGGAGACAGGGCTCAGAGCAGTACTTC.

The chain recombines TRBV27 with TRBJ2-3; no clear D gene. This CDR3 has 13 amino acids. V dropped 10 bases and J dropped 0 bases, with 11 bases sitting between them. Germline assignment: CDR1 MNHEY and CDR2 SMNVEV (reference sequence). CDR3 amino acids: CATRAFSTDTQYF. Written as DNA, the CDR3 is TGTGCCACCAGAGCCTTTAGCACAGATACGCAGTATTTT.

The J gene is TRBJ1-1, the V gene TRBV3-1 (or the pseudogene TRBV3-2); D unresolved. From germline, CDR1 is LGHDT and CDR2 YNNKEL (reference sequence). V lost 2 bases and J lost 1, with 5 bases in between. The CDR3 is 13 amino acids. CDR3 DNA: TGTGCCAGCAGCCAAAACTCGAACACTGAAGCTTTCTTT. This codes for CASSQNSNTEAFF.

The gene calls are TRBV18 and TRBJ1-3; TRBD1 might be the D (5 bases). The CDR3 sequence is 17 residues long. Trimming removed 2 bases from V and 1 base from J, with 15 bases in between. From germline, CDR1 is KGHSH and CDR2 LQKENI. In DNA, the CDR3 is TGTGCCAGCTCACCAATACAGGAACCTCAGTCTGGAAACACCATATATTTT. Translated, it gives CASSPIQEPQSGNTIYF.

V and J are TRBV6-6 and TRBJ1-1; TRBD1 is a possible D gene (6 bases). The CDR3 length is 16 residues. The V and J ends lost 2 bases and 11 bases respectively, with 24 bases between them. Germline CDR1 is MNHNY and CDR2 is SVGAGI (reference sequence). CDR3 amino acids: CASSYPNLRGPLGAFF. Written as DNA, the CDR3 is TGTGCCAGCAGTTACCCTAACCTCAGGGGCCCCCTTGGGGCTTTCTTT.

This chain joins TRBV11-2 and TRBJ2-5; TRBD2 matches 16 bases. The CDR3 is 17 amino acids. The germline CDR1 and CDR2 sequences are SGHAT and FQNNGV. The trim removed 5 bases at V and 3 bases at J, leaving 6 bases unmatched. The CDR3 DNA follows: TGTGCCAGCAGCCAAGGGACTAGCGGGGGGGCCGAAGAGACCCAGTACTTC. Protein sequence: CASSQGTSGGAEETQYF.

The CDR3 loop reads CASSIAGPGLNSPLHF. In DNA form, the CDR3 reads TGTGCCAGTAGTATAGCGGGCCCAGGGCTTAATTCACCCCTCCACTTT. The chain couples TRBV19 to TRBJ1-6; possibly TRBD1 for D (5 bases). CDR3 size: 16 residues. V was shortened by 1 base and J by 6 bases, with 13 bases between the two germline ends. The germline gives CDR1 LNHDA, CDR2 SQIVND (reference sequence). The entire variable domain, with the rest obtained from reference TRBV19 and TRBJ1-6, is as follows: DGGITQSPKYLFRKEGQNVTLSCEQNLNHDAMYWYRQDPGQGLRLIYYSQIVNDFQKGDIAEGYSVSREKKESFPLTVTSAQKNPTAFYLCASSIAGPGLNSPLHFGNGTRLTVT.

This chain connects TRBV19 to TRBJ2-3, with TRBD2 matching 7 bases. The CDR3 consists of 16 residues. CDR1 and CDR2 (germline): LNHDA, SQIVND (reference sequence). The J segment lost 5 bases and the V segment lost 5 bases, leaving 13 bases of the junction unmatched. The CDR3 loop is CASSYPGLGEKDTQYF. In DNA, the CDR3 is TGTGCCAGTAGTTATCCCGGACTAGGAGAAAAAGATACGCAGTATTTT.

Only a few counts were recorded for this clone. The chain combines TRBV27 with TRBJ2-7; 8 bases agree with TRBD2. Germline loops: CDR1 MNHEY, CDR2 SMNVEV (reference sequence). The CDR3 extends over 13 amino acids. Germline trimming cut 6 bases from V and 6 bases from J; bases unmatched to any gene: 7. For the CDR3, the DNA is TGTGCCAGCAGGAATATAGCGGGGCGCGAGCAGTACTTC. Its translation: CASRNIAGREQYF.

The gene calls are TRBV27 and TRBJ2-7; possibly TRBD1 for D (6 bases). There are 14 residues in the CDR3. The V gene's germline CDR1 is MNHEY and CDR2 SMNVEV (reference sequence). The V end was cut by 4 bases, the J end by 3 bases, with 13 bases between. This CDR3 reads CASSSLGGNYEQYF. The CDR3 nucleotides are TGTGCCAGCAGTTCTCTAGGGGGAAACTACGAGCAGTACTTC.

The V and J genes are TRBV4-1 and TRBJ1-1; maybe TRBD1 (6 bases). V lost 0 bases to trimming and J lost 8 bases, with 16 bases between them. CDR1 MGHRA and CDR2 YSYEKL come from the germline V gene. The CDR3 is 15 amino acids. The CDR3 sequence is CASSQDIRGRGEAFF. The CDR3 nucleotides are TGCGCCAGCAGCCAAGATATCCGGGGCAGGGGAGAAGCTTTCTTT.

In its sample, this clone was seen once. The chain has TRBV27 and TRBJ1-5, with 11 positions matching TRBD1. Trimming took 6 bases from V and 7 from J; bases not matched to a gene: 11. Germline V CDR1 and CDR2: MNHEY, SMNVEV (reference sequence). The CDR3 consists of 16 residues. The CDR3 bases are TGTGCCAGCAGCCCGACGGACAGGGGGCCAGGGCAGCCCCAGCATTTT. Protein product: CASSPTDRGPGQPQHF.

This clone has just a few counts. In nucleotides, the CDR3 is TGCAGCGCCCATGACAATTCTAACTATGGCTACACCTTC. This sequence encodes CSAHDNSNYGYTF. This rearrangement joins TRBV29-1 to TRBJ1-2; D gene ambiguous. The germline gives CDR1 SQVTM, CDR2 ANQGSEA. Trimming left V 7 bases short and J 0 bases short, with 12 bases between. This CDR3 comprises 13 residues.

This sequence joins TRBV5-4 and TRBJ1-4; the match to TRBD1 covers 8 bases. This CDR3 region has 15 residues. The V gene's germline CDR1 is SGHNT and CDR2 YYREEE (reference sequence). V was clipped by 3 bases and J by 8 bases; unmatched bases: 9. CDR3 in amino acids: CASSYTGGVGEKLFF. The CDR3 nucleotides are TGTGCCAGCAGCTATACAGGGGGAGTCGGGGAAAAACTGTTTTTT.

The genes are TRBV5-1 and TRBJ2-3; 11 bases fit TRBD2. After removal of 5 bases from V and 4 bases from J, the junction contained 15 bases not matched to a gene. The CDR3 sequence is 18 residues long. Germline V gene lookup returns CDR1 SGHRS and CDR2 YFSETQ. The CDR3 DNA is TGCGCCAGCAGACGGAGTAGCGGGGGGGCCTCCGAGGCAGATACGCAGTATTTT. It yields the protein CASRRSSGGASEADTQYF.

CDR3 protein: CASSLEGRRYGYTF. As DNA, the CDR3 is TGTGCCAGCAGCTTGGAGGGGCGGCGATATGGCTACACCTTC. The chain is built from TRBV5-4 and TRBJ1-2; D may be TRBD1 (5 bases). The CDR3 length is 14 residues. Germline-derived CDR1 and CDR2 are SGHNT and YYREEE (reference sequence). Trimming stripped 0 bases from V and 5 bases from J, with 11 bases between.

Comment on this clone: Distinct nucleotide sequences in the sample also encode this CDR3. The chain couples TRBV6-1 to TRBJ1-2, with D possibly being TRBD1 (6 bases). V lost 2 bases to trimming and J lost 3 bases, with 7 bases between them. CDR3 length: 13 amino acids. The germline V gene has CDR1 MNHNS and CDR2 SASEGT. This CDR3 is CASSESGDYGYTF. CDR3 sequence (DNA): TGTGCCAGCAGTGAATCAGGGGACTATGGCTACACCTTC.

The chain uses TRBV1 and TRBJ2-7; TRBD2 was called by the table and not checked on the DNA. TRBV1 is an annotated pseudogene. The CDR3 is made up of 16 amino acids. Here the CDR3 DNA reads TGCACCAGCAGCCAAGTTAAAGGAGAAGGATCCTACGAGCAGTACTTC. Translating gives CTSSQVKGEGSYEQYF.

The gene calls are TRBV1 and TRBJ1-5; the table's D call TRBD1 went unverified against the DNA. TRBV1 is reported as a pseudogene. The CDR3 contains 17 residues. In DNA form, the CDR3 reads TGCACCAGCAGCCAAGATTTGGCAGGGAAATGCCATCAGCCCCAGCATTTT. It translates to CTSSQDLAGKCHQPQHF.